One sample yielded the 13 T cell receptor beta chains listed below, sequenced in a study of lymphopenia after photon versus proton radiotherapy. TCRdb's table, derived via immunoSEQ multiplex PCR, lists solely in-frame clones and lacks some. The sample yields tens of thousands of clones, about 87% seen once. Sample: peripheral blood, taken from a patient treated with proton-based radiotherapy. The receptor source for this set is a man at least 80 years old with esophageal cancer.

V is TRBV29-1 and J is TRBJ2-7; D possibly uses TRBD1 or TRBD2 (6 bases each). The V end was cut by 7 bases, the J end by 6 bases, with 19 bases between. CDR3 length: 13 amino acids. Germline CDR1 reads SQVTM; CDR2 reads ANQGSEA. The CDR3 nucleotides are TGCAGCGCCGGGGGCGGGGATGTGTTCGAGCAGTACTTC. Residues: CSAGGGDVFEQYF.

The V call is TRBV6-6, the J call TRBJ1-1; no reliable D call. Per germline, CDR1 MNHNY and CDR2 SVGAGI (reference sequence). Trimming stripped 2 bases from V and 6 bases from J, with 4 bases between. This CDR3 comprises 11 residues. CDR3 DNA sequence: TGTGCCAGCAGTTACAAAGCTGAAGCTTTCTTT. Its protein is CASSYKAEAFF.

The rearrangement uses TRBV4-1 and TRBJ2-1; 10 positions match TRBD2. Germline V CDR1 and CDR2: MGHRA, YSYEKL. V was pared by 0 bases and J by 8 bases, with 10 bases of the junction left unmatched. This CDR3 has 17 amino acids. CDR3 DNA: TGCGCCAGCAGCCAAGATTGGGCTAGCGGGAGTGGGGATGAGCAGTTCTTC. Amino acid sequence: CASSQDWASGSGDEQFF.

CDR3 sequence reads: CASSSSGLTYNEQFF. The CDR3 DNA sequence: TGTGCCAGCAGTTCCTCGGGACTAACGTACAATGAGCAGTTCTTC. The chain is built from TRBV27 and TRBJ2-1; TRBD2 aligns across 7 bases. The CDR3 contains 15 residues. The ends lost 4 bases at V and 4 bases at J; junction bases unmatched: 7. Germline V gives CDR1 MNHEY, CDR2 SMNVEV (reference sequence).

This clone was detected once. The rearrangement joins TRBV27 to TRBJ1-2, with D unclear. With 5 bases removed from V and 4 bases from J, the gap between germline ends came to 17 bases. The CDR3 is made up of 15 amino acids. Per the germline V gene, CDR1 is MNHEY and CDR2 is SMNVEV (reference sequence). The CDR3 nucleotides are TGTGCCAGCAGTCCAGTGGAATCAACCTTCTATGGCTACACCTTC. Amino acids: CASSPVESTFYGYTF.

This chain links TRBV5-4 with TRBJ1-2; maybe TRBD1 (5 bases). Trimming took 1 base from V and 1 from J, leaving 14 bases between them. The germline CDR1 and CDR2 sequences are SGHNT and YYREEE (reference sequence). This CDR3 has 16 residues. The CDR3 is CASSLTGISHNYGYTF. CDR3 sequence (DNA): TGTGCCAGCAGCTTGACAGGCATATCCCATAACTATGGCTACACCTTC.

By sample share, this clone is medium-sized. The sample carries other DNA sequences with the same CDR3. The chain recombines TRBV7-6 with TRBJ2-7; no definite D call. The CDR3 is 13 residues long. Trimming took 4 bases from V and 3 from J, leaving 10 bases between them. Per germline, CDR1 SGHVS and CDR2 FNYEAQ. This chain's CDR3 is CASSSGPNYEQYF. DNA for the CDR3: TGTGCCAGCAGCTCGGGTCCCAACTACGAGCAGTACTTC.

This clone was detected a few times. The V call is TRBV4-2, the J call TRBJ1-1; tentatively, D is TRBD1 (6 bases). The germline gives CDR1 LGHNA, CDR2 YNFKEQ. Trimming left V 3 bases short and J 1 base short, with 9 bases between. The CDR3 extends over 14 amino acids. The CDR3 DNA follows: TGTGCCAGCAGCCAGGTACAGGGGAACACTGAAGCTTTCTTT. Protein sequence: CASSQVQGNTEAFF.

The chain joins TRBV5-1 to TRBJ2-1, with a tentative D call TRBD2 (5 bases). The V end lost 7 bases, the J end lost 4 bases, and 6 bases lay between the germline ends. Germline V gene sequence: CDR1 SGHRS, CDR2 YFSETQ. The CDR3 contains 11 residues. The CDR3 bases are TGCGCCAGCCGGGAATACAATGAGCAGTTCTTC. Translating gives CASREYNEQFF.

V and J are TRBV27 and TRBJ2-2; 7 bases line up with TRBD1. Germline-derived CDR1 and CDR2 are MNHEY and SMNVEV (reference sequence). Trimming at V came to 6 bases and at J to 4 bases, leaving 5 bases not matched to a gene. This CDR3 contains 14 residues. The CDR3 DNA reads as TGTGCCAGCAGGTGGGCAGGGGGCACCGGGGAGCTGTTTTTT. Protein sequence: CASRWAGGTGELFF.

The J gene is TRBJ2-3, the V gene TRBV30, with a tentative D call TRBD2 (6 bases). Trimming removed 0 bases at V and 4 bases at J, with 23 bases between. Germline CDR1 is GTSNPN and CDR2 is SVGIG (reference sequence). This CDR3 comprises 18 residues. CDR3 in amino acids: CAWSVVARGTAWADTQYF. DNA of the CDR3: TGTGCCTGGAGTGTAGTGGCCCGGGGGACTGCGTGGGCAGATACGCAGTATTTT.

This chain links TRBV5-1 with TRBJ2-3; possibly TRBD1 or TRBD2 for D (7 bases each). Trimming took 1 base from V and 3 from J, leaving 9 bases between them. Germline V gives CDR1 SGHRS, CDR2 YFSETQ. This CDR3 comprises 14 residues. CDR3 protein: CASSLQGGTDTQYF. The CDR3 DNA reads as TGCGCCAGCAGCTTGCAGGGGGGGACAGATACGCAGTATTTT.

The chain has TRBV7-8 and TRBJ1-2; D remains ambiguous. This CDR3 has 13 amino acids. With 5 bases removed from V and 2 bases from J, the gap between germline ends came to 9 bases. Per the germline V gene, CDR1 is SGHVS and CDR2 is FQNEAQ. Here the CDR3 DNA reads TGTGCCAGCAGCCGAGACGGCAACTATGGCTACACCTTC. It specifies CASSRDGNYGYTF.